This TCR beta chain comes out of a study of blood T cell repertoires in COVID-19. Study as a whole: The United States, Italy and Spain were the sources of the acute and convalescent COVID-19 samples.

This CDR3 has 15 amino acids. Trimming removed 3 bases at V and 3 bases at J, with 15 bases between. The V gene's germline CDR1 is LGHNA and CDR2 YSLEER. Authors' analysis steps: Reference gene primer amplification gave estimated nucleated cell counts. The table came from immunoSEQ multiplex PCR; TCRdb's copy has only in-frame clones and leaves some out. The V and J calls and the clone size are those of that table, but D and trimming were determined from the DNA. This sample has 250,000 or so clones, with 86% found just once. The specimen was peripheral blood. The chain is built from TRBV4-3 and TRBJ2-7; the D gene is possibly TRBD1 (6 bases). This receptor was obtained from a man between 60 and 75 years old with acute or convalescent COVID-19. In DNA form, the CDR3 reads TGCGCCAGCAGCCAGTCCACCACAGGGATCTACGAGCAGTACTTC. Amino acid sequence: CASSQSTTGIYEQYF.